A selection of T cell receptor beta chains follows, all from one sample in a study of cytomegalovirus exposure and HLA in healthy donors. Method: immunoSEQ multiplex PCR; TCRdb's copy keeps in-frame clones and lacks some. The sample records approximately 99,000 clones, over 60% being singletons. Sequencing input: PBMCs. Every receptor here comes from a male donor in good health and CMV-seropositive. Each CDR3 is given with its conserved first and last residue. The D gene is left open where the match is weak. Clone size is shown for a subset of rows, as once, few, many or a class of expanded clone.

D,length,V,J,size,CDR3,DNA
-,14,TRBV30,TRBJ1-1,-,CAWSPGTPNTEAFF,TGTGCCTGGTCTCCCGGGACACCGAACACTGAAGCTTTCTTT
-,19,TRBV7-6,TRBJ2-6,few,CASSLEGGQRYSGANVLTF,TGTGCCAGCAGCTTAGAAGGTGGACAGCGCTACTCTGGGGCCAACGTCCTGACTTTC
-,14,TRBV2,TRBJ1-5,-,CASKVRVVDQPQHF,TGTGCCAGCAAGGTGAGGGTAGTCGATCAGCCCCAGCATTTT
TRBD1,15,TRBV11-3,TRBJ1-1,-,CASSPRRDRFQEAFF,TGTGCCAGCAGCCCGAGGAGGGACAGGTTCCAAGAAGCTTTCTTT
-,13,TRBV19,TRBJ2-1,-,CASSIPASDEQFF,TGTGCCAGTAGTATACCCGCCTCGGATGAGCAGTTCTTC
TRBD1,16,TRBV7-8,TRBJ1-5,-,CASSLQGRDRNQPQHF,TGTGCCAGCAGCCTACAGGGGCGCGATCGGAATCAGCCCCAGCATTTT
-,12,TRBV19,TRBJ1-1,-,CASSILGTEAFF,TGTGCCAGTAGTATCCTTGGTACAGAAGCTTTCTTT
-,15,TRBV2,TRBJ1-1,-,CATEEAAESNTEAFF,TGTGCCACCGAAGAGGCGGCCGAGAGTAACACTGAAGCTTTCTTT
-,15,TRBV5-1,TRBJ2-1,-,CASSLAAASYNEQFF,TGCGCCAGCAGCTTGGCCGCGGCTTCCTACAATGAGCAGTTCTTC
-,14,TRBV5-6,TRBJ2-5,-,CASSLVAEQETQYF,TGTGCCAGCAGCTTGGTAGCGGAACAAGAGACCCAGTACTTC
-,13,TRBV9,TRBJ1-1,-,CASSVGVRDEAFF,TGTGCCAGCAGCGTAGGAGTGAGGGATGAAGCTTTCTTT
TRBD1,15,TRBV7-2,TRBJ2-7,once,CASSSTGTGTYEQYF,TGTGCCAGCAGCTCTACCGGGACAGGGACCTACGAGCAGTACTTC
TRBD1,18,TRBV6-8,TRBJ1-5,-,CASSYWDRGFHSNQPQHF,TGTGCCAGCAGTTACTGGGACAGGGGTTTCCATAGCAATCAGCCCCAGCATTTT
TRBD1,14,TRBV6-5,TRBJ1-1,once,CASSERTGRLEAFF,TGTGCCAGCAGTGAAAGGACAGGAAGGCTAGAAGCTTTCTTT
TRBD2,15,TRBV10-1,TRBJ2-1,few,CASSSGTSWANEQFF,TGCGCCAGCAGTTCGGGGACTAGCTGGGCGAATGAGCAGTTCTTC
TRBD1,13,TRBV6-5,TRBJ2-7,-,CASSPGTGGEQYF,TGTGCCAGCAGCCCCGGGACAGGGGGCGAGCAGTACTTC
-,16,TRBV9,TRBJ1-1,-,CASSLLYRAMDAEAFF,TGTGCCAGCAGCCTCCTTTACAGGGCGATGGACGCTGAAGCTTTCTTT
-,12,TRBV29-1,TRBJ2-7,few,CSVRYGQYEQYF,TGCAGCGTTCGATACGGACAGTACGAGCAGTACTTC
-,11,TRBV30,TRBJ2-1,-,CAWIKAGGQFF,TGTGCCTGGATTAAAGCGGGTGGGCAGTTCTTC
TRBD1,14,TRBV19,TRBJ1-2,-,CASSMDQGADGYTF,TGTGCCAGTAGTATGGACCAGGGGGCTGATGGCTACACCTTC
TRBD1,15,TRBV18,TRBJ2-7,-,CASSPLGQGAGEQYF,TGTGCCAGCTCACCCTTGGGACAGGGGGCAGGCGAGCAGTACTTC
TRBD1,14,TRBV15,TRBJ2-5,-,CATSRRGQEETQYF,TGTGCCACCAGCAGACGGGGACAGGAGGAGACCCAGTACTTC
-,14,TRBV7-3,TRBJ1-1,-,CASSKDSLNTEAFF,TGTGCCAGCAGCAAGGACAGCCTGAACACTGAAGCTTTCTTT
-,16,TRBV6-5,TRBJ1-1,once,CASSYGGNLMNTEAFF,TGTGCCAGCAGTTACGGGGGGAACCTCATGAACACTGAAGCTTTCTTT
-,14,TRBV30,TRBJ1-1,-,CAWSGLGQGNEAFF,TGTGCCTGGAGTGGTCTAGGGCAGGGAAATGAAGCTTTCTTT
-,16,TRBV21-1,TRBJ2-7,-,CASSKASGQGPHEQYF,TGTGCCAGCAGCAAAGCAAGCGGACAGGGGCCCCACGAGCAGTACTTC
TRBD2,19,TRBV5-4,TRBJ2-3,-,CASSPGLAGGSRSTDTQYF,TGTGCCAGCAGCCCGGGACTAGCGGGGGGCAGTAGAAGCACAGATACGCAGTATTTT
-,12,TRBV2,TRBJ1-4,-,CASTQNYEKLFF,TGTGCCAGCACACAGAACTATGAAAAACTGTTTTTT
-,13,TRBV7-9,TRBJ1-2,-,CASSLGRLNGYTF,TGTGCCAGCAGCTTAGGCCGACTTAATGGCTACACCTTC
-,13,TRBV7-9,TRBJ1-2,-,CASSQYANYGYTF,TGTGCCAGCAGTCAGTACGCTAACTATGGCTACACCTTC
-,14,TRBV30,TRBJ2-7,-,CAWSGWAGTYEQYF,TGTGCCTGGAGTGGGTGGGCAGGGACCTACGAGCAGTACTTC
-,14,TRBV18,TRBJ2-1,-,CASLMAWRSNEQFF,TGTGCCAGTTTGATGGCTTGGAGATCCAATGAGCAGTTCTTC
-,14,TRBV7-2,TRBJ1-3,-,CASSSQGTGNTIYF,TGTGCCAGCAGCTCCCAGGGGACTGGAAACACCATATATTTT
TRBD1,14,TRBV7-2,TRBJ1-6,once,CASRQQGGNSPLHF,TGTGCCAGCAGACAACAGGGGGGGAATTCACCCCTCCACTTT
TRBD2,15,TRBV2,TRBJ2-1,-,CASSRGVGGANEQFF,TGTGCCAGCAGCCGGGGGGTCGGGGGGGCGAATGAGCAGTTCTTC
-,13,TRBV2,TRBJ1-1,-,CASSRQGNTEAFF,TGTGCCAGCAGTCGGCAGGGGAACACTGAAGCTTTCTTT
-,12,TRBV19,TRBJ1-2,-,CASSGRAYGYTF,TGTGCCAGTTCCGGCAGGGCGTATGGCTACACCTTC
TRBD2,17,TRBV14,TRBJ2-3,-,CASSQGSGGEIPDTQYF,TGTGCCAGCAGCCAAGGTAGCGGGGGGGAAATCCCAGATACGCAGTATTTT
-,15,TRBV28,TRBJ2-7,once,CASSPGGAGPYEQYF,TGTGCCAGCAGCCCCGGCGGGGCAGGGCCCTACGAGCAGTACTTC
TRBD1,16,TRBV7-2,TRBJ2-7,-,CASSHYKDRGVEEQYF,TGTGCCAGCAGCCATTACAAGGACAGGGGAGTAGAGGAGCAGTACTTC
-,13,TRBV10-3,TRBJ1-1,-,CAIMRHLSTEAFF,TGTGCCATCATGCGACACCTTTCTACTGAAGCTTTCTTT
TRBD2,15,TRBV5-1,TRBJ2-7,few,CASSPTSPQFYEQYF,TGCGCCAGCAGCCCGACTAGCCCGCAATTCTACGAGCAGTACTTC